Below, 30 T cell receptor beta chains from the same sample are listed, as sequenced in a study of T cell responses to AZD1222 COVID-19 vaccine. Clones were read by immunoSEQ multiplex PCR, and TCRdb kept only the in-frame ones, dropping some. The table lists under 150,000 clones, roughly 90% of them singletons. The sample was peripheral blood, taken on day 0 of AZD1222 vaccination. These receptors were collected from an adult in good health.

As DNA, the CDR3 is TGTGCCAAGAATTCCGGGACAGGGGCCACTAACTATGGCTACACCTTC. This encodes CAKNSGTGATNYGYTF. The chain is built from TRBV27 and TRBJ1-2; 10 bases map to TRBD1. V dropped 10 bases and J dropped 0; count of bases not matched to a gene: 11. Germline CDR1 MNHEY, CDR2 SMNVEV (reference sequence). The CDR3 covers 16 residues.

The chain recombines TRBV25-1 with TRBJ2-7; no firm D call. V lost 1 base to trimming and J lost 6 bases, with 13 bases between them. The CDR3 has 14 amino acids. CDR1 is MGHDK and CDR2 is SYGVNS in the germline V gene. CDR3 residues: CASSESGSLPEQYF. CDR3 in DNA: TGTGCCAGCAGTGAATCGGGTTCTCTTCCCGAGCAGTACTTC.

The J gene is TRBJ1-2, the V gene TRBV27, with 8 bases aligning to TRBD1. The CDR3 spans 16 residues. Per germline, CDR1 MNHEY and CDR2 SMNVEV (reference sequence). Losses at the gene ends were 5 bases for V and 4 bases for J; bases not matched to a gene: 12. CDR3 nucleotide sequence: TGTGCCAGCAGTCGACGCGCAGGGGGCGCCAGCTATGGCTACACCTTC. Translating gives CASSRRAGGASYGYTF.

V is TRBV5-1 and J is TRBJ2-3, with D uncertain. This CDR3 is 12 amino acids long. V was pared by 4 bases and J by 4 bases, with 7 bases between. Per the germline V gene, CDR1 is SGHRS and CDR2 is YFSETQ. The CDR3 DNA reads TGCGCCAGCAGCCTCTCAGCAGATACGCAGTATTTT. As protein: CASSLSADTQYF.

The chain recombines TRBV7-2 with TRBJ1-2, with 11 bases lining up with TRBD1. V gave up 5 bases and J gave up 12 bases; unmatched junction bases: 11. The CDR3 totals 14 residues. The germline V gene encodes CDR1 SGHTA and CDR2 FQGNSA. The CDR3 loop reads CASSPDRGRSGHTF. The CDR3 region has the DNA TGTGCCAGCAGCCCGGACAGGGGGCGAAGCGGCCACACCTTC.

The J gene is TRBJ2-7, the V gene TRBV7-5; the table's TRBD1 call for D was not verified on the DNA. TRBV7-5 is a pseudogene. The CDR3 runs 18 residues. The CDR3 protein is CARSPPRDRGRVSYEQYF. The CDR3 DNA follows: TGTGCCAGAAGCCCGCCCCGGGACAGGGGGCGGGTTTCCTACGAGCAGTACTTC.

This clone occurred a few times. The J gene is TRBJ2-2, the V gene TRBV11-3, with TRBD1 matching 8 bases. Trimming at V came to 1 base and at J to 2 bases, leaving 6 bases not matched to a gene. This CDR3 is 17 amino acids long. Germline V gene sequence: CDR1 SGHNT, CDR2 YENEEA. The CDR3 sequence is CASSLGLQGANTGELFF. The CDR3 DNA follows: TGTGCCAGCAGCTTAGGCTTGCAGGGGGCTAACACCGGGGAGCTGTTTTTT.

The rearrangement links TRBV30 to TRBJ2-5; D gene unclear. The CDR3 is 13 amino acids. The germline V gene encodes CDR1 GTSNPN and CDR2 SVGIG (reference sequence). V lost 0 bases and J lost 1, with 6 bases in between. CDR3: CAWSVLFQETQYF. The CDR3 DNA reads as TGTGCCTGGAGTGTACTGTTCCAAGAGACCCAGTACTTC. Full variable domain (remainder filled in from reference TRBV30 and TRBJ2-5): SQTIHQWPATLVQPVGSPLSLECTVEGTSNPNLYWYRQAAGRGLQLLFYSVGIGQISSEVPQNLSASRPQDRQFILSSKKLLLSDSGFYLCAWSVLFQETQYFGPGTRLLVL.

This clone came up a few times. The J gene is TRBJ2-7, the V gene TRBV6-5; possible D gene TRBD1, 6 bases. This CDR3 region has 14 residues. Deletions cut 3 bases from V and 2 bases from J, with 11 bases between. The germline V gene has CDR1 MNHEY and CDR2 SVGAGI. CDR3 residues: CASSYTRGAYEQYF. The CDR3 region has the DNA TGTGCCAGCAGTTATACCAGGGGAGCCTACGAGCAGTACTTC.

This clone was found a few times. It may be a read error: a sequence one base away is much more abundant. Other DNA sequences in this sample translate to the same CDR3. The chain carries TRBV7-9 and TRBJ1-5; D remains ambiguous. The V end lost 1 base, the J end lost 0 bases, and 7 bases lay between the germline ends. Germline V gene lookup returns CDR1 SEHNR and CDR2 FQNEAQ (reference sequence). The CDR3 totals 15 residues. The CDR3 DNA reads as TGTGCCAGCAGCTTAGGCGGATATAGCAATCAGCCCCAGCATTTT. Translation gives CASSLGGYSNQPQHF.

This chain's CDR3 is CASSEGLAGAGGELFF. CDR3 coding DNA: TGTGCCAGCAGCGAGGGACTAGCGGGGGCCGGCGGGGAGCTGTTTTTT. The chain has TRBV3-1 (or the pseudogene TRBV3-2) and TRBJ2-2, with 14 positions matching TRBD2. The CDR3 totals 16 residues. The J segment lost 7 bases and the V segment lost 5 bases, leaving 6 bases of the junction unmatched. Germline loops: CDR1 LGHDT, CDR2 YNNKEL (reference sequence).

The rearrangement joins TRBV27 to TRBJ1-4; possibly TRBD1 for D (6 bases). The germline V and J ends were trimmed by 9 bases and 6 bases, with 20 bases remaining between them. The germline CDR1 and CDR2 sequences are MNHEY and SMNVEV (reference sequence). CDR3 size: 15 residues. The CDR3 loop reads CASREGGTLDEKLFF. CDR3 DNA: TGTGCCAGTCGAGAGGGGGGTACTCTCGATGAAAAACTGTTTTTT.

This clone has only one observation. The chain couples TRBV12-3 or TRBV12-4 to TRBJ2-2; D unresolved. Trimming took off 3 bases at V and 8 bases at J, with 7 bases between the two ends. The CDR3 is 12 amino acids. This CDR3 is CASSFRVGELFF. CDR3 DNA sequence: TGTGCCAGCAGTTTTCGGGTTGGGGAGCTGTTTTTT.

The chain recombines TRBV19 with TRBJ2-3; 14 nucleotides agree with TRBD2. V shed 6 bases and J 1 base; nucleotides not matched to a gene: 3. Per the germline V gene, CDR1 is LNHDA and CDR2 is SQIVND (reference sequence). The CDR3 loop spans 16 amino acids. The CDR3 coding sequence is TGTGCCAGTAGACCGGGACTAGCGGGGGGCACAGATACGCAGTATTTT. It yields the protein CASRPGLAGGTDTQYF.

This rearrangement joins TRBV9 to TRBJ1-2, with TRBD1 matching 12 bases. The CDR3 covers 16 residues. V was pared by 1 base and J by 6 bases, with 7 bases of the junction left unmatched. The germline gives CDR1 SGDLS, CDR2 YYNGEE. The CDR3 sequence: CASSVRDRGRENGYTF. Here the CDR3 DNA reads TGTGCCAGCAGCGTACGGGACAGGGGGCGCGAAAATGGCTACACCTTC.

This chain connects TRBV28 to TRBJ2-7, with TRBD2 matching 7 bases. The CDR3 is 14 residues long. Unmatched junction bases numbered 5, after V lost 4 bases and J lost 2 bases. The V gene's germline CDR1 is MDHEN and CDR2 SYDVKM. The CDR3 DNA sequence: TGTGCCAGCAGTTCGCATCGGGGGGCCTACGAGCAGTACTTC. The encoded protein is CASSSHRGAYEQYF.

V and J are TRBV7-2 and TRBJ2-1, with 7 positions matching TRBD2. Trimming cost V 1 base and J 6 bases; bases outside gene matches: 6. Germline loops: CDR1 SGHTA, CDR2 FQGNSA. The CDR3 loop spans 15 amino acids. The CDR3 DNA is TGTGCCAGCAGCTTAGGGGGGGGGAGAGGCAATGAGCAGTTCTTC. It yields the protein CASSLGGGRGNEQFF. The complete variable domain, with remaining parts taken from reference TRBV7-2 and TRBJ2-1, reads GAGVSQSPSNKVTEKGKDVELRCDPISGHTALYWYRQSLGQGLEFLIYFQGNSAPDKSGLPSDRFSAERTGGSVSTLTIQRTQQEDSAVYLCASSLGGGRGNEQFFGPGTRLTVL.

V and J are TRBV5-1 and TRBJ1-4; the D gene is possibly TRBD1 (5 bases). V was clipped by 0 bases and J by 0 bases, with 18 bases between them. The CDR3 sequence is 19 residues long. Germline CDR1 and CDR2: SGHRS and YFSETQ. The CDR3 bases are TGCGCCAGCAGCTTGGGGGAGGGGAGATACTTTGCAACTAATGAAAAACTGTTTTTT. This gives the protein CASSLGEGRYFATNEKLFF.

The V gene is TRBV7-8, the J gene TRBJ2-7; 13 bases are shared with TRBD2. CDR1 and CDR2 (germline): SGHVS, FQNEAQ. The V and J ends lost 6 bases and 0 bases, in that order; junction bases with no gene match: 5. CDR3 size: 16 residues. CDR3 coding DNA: TGTGCCAGCAGGCGGACTAGCGGGGGAGACTCCTACGAGCAGTACTTC. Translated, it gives CASRRTSGGDSYEQYF.

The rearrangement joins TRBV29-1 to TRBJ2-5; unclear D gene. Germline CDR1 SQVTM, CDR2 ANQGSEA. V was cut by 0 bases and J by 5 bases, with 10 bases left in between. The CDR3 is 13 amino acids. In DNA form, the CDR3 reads TGCAGCGTTGAAGATCCCCTGAGGGAGACCCAGTACTTC. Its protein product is CSVEDPLRETQYF.

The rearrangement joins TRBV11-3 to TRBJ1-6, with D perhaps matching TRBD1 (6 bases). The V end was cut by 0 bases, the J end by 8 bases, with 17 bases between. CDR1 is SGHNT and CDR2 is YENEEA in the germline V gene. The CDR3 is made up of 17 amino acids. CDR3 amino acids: CASSLEEQGKNHSPLHF. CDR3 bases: TGTGCCAGCAGCTTAGAAGAACAGGGCAAGAACCATTCACCCCTCCACTTT.

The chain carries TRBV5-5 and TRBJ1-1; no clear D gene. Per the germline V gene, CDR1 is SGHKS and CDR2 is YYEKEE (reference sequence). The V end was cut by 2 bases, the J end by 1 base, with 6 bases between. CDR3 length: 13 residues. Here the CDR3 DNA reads TGTGCCAGCAGCTTTCCAGCGAACACTGAAGCTTTCTTT. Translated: CASSFPANTEAFF. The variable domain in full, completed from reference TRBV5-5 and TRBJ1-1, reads DAGVTQSPTHLIKTRGQQVTLRCSPISGHKSVSWYQQVLGQGPQFIFQYYEKEERGRGNFPDRFSARQFPNYSSELNVNALLLGDSALYLCASSFPANTEAFFGQGTRLTVV.

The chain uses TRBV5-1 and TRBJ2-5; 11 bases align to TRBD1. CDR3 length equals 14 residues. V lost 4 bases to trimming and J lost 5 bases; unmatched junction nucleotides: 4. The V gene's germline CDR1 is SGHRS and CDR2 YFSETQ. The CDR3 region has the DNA TGCGCCAGCAGCCCGGACAGGGGGCGGGAGACCCAGTACTTC. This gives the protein CASSPDRGRETQYF. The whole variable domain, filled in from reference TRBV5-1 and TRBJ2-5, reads KAGVTQTPRYLIKTRGQQVTLSCSPISGHRSVSWYQQTPGQGLQFLFEYFSETQRNKGNFPGRFSGRQFSNSRSEMNVSTLELGDSALYLCASSPDRGRETQYFGPGTRLLVL.

The CDR3: CATSRDLLMNTEAFF. The CDR3 nucleotides are TGTGCCACCAGCAGAGATTTACTGATGAACACTGAAGCTTTCTTT. The rearrangement uses TRBV15 and TRBJ1-1, with D unclear. Germline V CDR1 and CDR2: LNHNV, YYDKDF (reference sequence). V was clipped by 0 bases and J by 0 bases, with 8 bases between them. The CDR3 spans 15 residues. Full variable domain (missing parts from reference TRBV15 and TRBJ1-1): DAMVIQNPRYQVTQFGKPVTLSCSQTLNHNVMYWYQQKSSQAPKLLFHYYDKDFNNEADTPDNFQSRRPNTSFCFLDIRSPGLGDTAMYLCATSRDLLMNTEAFFGQGTRLTVV.

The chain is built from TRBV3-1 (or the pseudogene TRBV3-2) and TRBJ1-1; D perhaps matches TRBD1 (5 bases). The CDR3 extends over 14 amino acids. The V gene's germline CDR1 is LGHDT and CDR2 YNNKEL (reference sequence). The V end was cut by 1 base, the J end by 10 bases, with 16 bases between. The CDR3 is CASSQGVTQGGAFF. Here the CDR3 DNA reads TGTGCCAGCAGCCAAGGGGTCACCCAGGGTGGAGCTTTCTTT.

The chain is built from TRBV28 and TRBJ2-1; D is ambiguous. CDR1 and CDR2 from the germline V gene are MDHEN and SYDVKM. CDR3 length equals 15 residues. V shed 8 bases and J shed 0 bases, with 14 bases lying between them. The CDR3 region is CASVYNLGSYNEQFF. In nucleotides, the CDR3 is TGTGCCAGCGTATATAATCTCGGCTCCTACAATGAGCAGTTCTTC.

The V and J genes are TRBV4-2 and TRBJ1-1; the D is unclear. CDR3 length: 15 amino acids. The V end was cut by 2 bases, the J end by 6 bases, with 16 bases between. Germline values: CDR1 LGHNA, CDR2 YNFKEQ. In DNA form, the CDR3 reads TGTGCCAGCAGCCAACAAGGACGGGGAAAGTCTGAAGCTTTCTTT. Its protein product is CASSQQGRGKSEAFF.

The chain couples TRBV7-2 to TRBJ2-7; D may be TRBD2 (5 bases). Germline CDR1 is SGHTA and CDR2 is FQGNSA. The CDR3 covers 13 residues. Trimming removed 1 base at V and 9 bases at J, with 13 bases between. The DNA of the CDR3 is TGTGCCAGCAGCTTAGACCCCGGGGTAGGGCAGTACTTC. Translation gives CASSLDPGVGQYF.

The CDR3 region is CASSPRTGGYGYTF. In nucleotides, the CDR3 is TGTGCCAGCAGCCCACGGACAGGGGGCTATGGCTACACCTTC. The chain combines TRBV7-9 with TRBJ1-2; 10 bases map to TRBD1. V gave up 5 bases and J gave up 4 bases; unmatched junction bases: 4. This CDR3 is built from 14 residues. Germline V CDR1 and CDR2: SEHNR, FQNEAQ (reference sequence).

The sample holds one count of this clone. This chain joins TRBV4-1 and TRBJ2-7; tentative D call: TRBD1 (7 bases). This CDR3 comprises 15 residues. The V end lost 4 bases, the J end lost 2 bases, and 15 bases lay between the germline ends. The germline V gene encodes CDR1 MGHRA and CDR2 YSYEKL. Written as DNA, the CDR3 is TGCGCCAGCAGCCGCGACGGAGGGGGCCCCTACGAGCAGTACTTC. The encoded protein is CASSRDGGGPYEQYF.